This note documents a single T cell receptor (beta chain) sequence. This clone's antigen is unknown. Per-nucleotide qualities are absent, and no much larger clonotype sits a single base away. The CDR3 regions of human TCRbeta chains were analyzed by immunosequencing. The authors' analysis ran thus. Repertoire TCRs were matched against a reference library of SARS-CoV-2-specific TCRs generated with the MIRA antigen-specificity platform. Breadth was defined as the fraction of unique TCRs that were SARS-CoV-2-associated. Depth was defined as the fraction of total T cells that were SARS-CoV-2-associated. Using the MIRA data, every spike-specific TCR was mapped to the spike region that the TCR reacted to and assigned to either a CD4 or a CD8 class. Log10-transformed breadth and depth values were compared by one-way ANOVA with Sidak's multiple comparisons tests. This is the immuneACCESS table as TCRdb keeps it, with only in-frame sequences that have V and J called. A part of the clones is gone; compared with another copy, unresolved V genes explain less than half, and the rest is unexplained. The DNA gave D and trimming, while V, J and clone size come from that table. The sample yields approximately 200,000 clones; approximately 93% were counted once. The ten largest clones take up 3% to 4% of the sample.

This specimen belongs to a study of T cell responses to AZD1222 COVID-19 vaccine (dated by TCRdb to the early 2020s). About the investigation overall: TCR sequencing covered more than 230 trial participants: some 210 given two doses of AZD1222 and 26 given two doses of MenACWY control vaccine. Trial participants were enrolled by age into subgroups of 18-55, 56-69 and 70-plus years, and about 150, 27 and 61 TCR-sequenced participants, respectively, were included in these subgroups. General findings and caveats noted by the study authors: Conclusions about previously exposed vaccinees are limited because only six or seven AZD1222 recipients were SARS-CoV-2 seropositive at baseline. Reportedly, close to half of the unique spike-specific TCRs recognized epitopes lying outside the regions that are mutated in the B.1.351 and B.1.1.7 variants. Participants were mostly white British and included more females than males, and it was suggested by the authors that clonal diversity may have been underestimated. The 56-69-year group was small, and its depth increase did not reach significance, likely because of low power. The vaccine-associated CD4 TCRs covered the entire spike protein, and the dominant responses fell in regions 160-218 and 743-854. After two AZD1222 doses, both the breadth and the depth of spike-specific TCRs were significantly higher than at day 0 and than in MenACWY recipients. No day 14 peak-response samples were available, so repertoires were characterized only after the peak T cell response.

From the cysteine through the phenylalanine, the CDR3 covers 12 amino acids. Only CDR3 DNA is held: 36 bases, read in frame from base 1. The germline V gene provides CDR1 MDHEN and CDR2 SYDVKM. V is pared back by 8 bases and J by 4 bases, with 9 bases lying between the germline termini. According to the study, the label for this sample's time point signals: about 28 days (+/-7) after the second vaccine dose. AZD1222 recipients with second doses at about 4 weeks or about 12 weeks were pooled, because spike-specific TCR depth and breadth did not differ between schedules. The vaccinee samples were drawn from two UK trials, COV001 and COV002, one of which was a single-blind randomized controlled phase 2/3 trial testing AZD1222 (ChAdOx1 nCoV-19) in healthy adults. For TCRbeta chain sequencing, PBMC samples were collected from trial participants at day 0 and at day 28 after the second dose.

The source was peripheral blood, collected 28 days after the second AZD1222 dose. The TCR comes from an adult who received the AZD1222 COVID-19 vaccine. The chain couples TRBV28 to TRBJ1-5, with the D gene too uncertain to name. The base sequence is TGTGCCAGCCTTTCTGCGAATCAGCCCCAGCATTTT. It translates as CASLSANQPQHF.